This T cell receptor beta chain derives from a study of control samples from healthy donors and cancer patients (TCRdb year 2020). The CDR3 contains 12 residues, cysteine and phenylalanine counted. Kept here is only the CDR3 DNA, which spans 36 bases and is read in frame from base 1. V gives up 9 bases and J gives up 10 bases, and the segment between their germline ends measures 13 bases. The germline V gene (reference sequence) sets CDR1 to LNHDA and CDR2 to SQIVND. Library construction relied on the immunoSEQ multiplex PCR assay. Here the immuneACCESS table is served through TCRdb, limited to in-frame sequences with V and J called. Missing clones are a known gap in these copies; in checked studies unresolved V genes cover under half, and the rest lacks a known reason. The sample table shows under 50,000 clones, and about 89% are seen once. The ten top clones hold more than 8.5% of the sample. Of note for this clone: Its binding antigen is unknown. Qualities for individual bases were not recorded, and no much larger clone is one base off.

The receptor chain draws on TRBV19 and TRBJ1-6; TRBD1 is a possible D gene, resting on 5 matching bases. Sequencing was done on a sample of PBMCs. The origin of this receptor is a woman aged 55 to 70 with lung cancer. The sequenced DNA: TGTGCCAGCCGATCGGGGGACTCACCCCTCCACTTT. It codes for CASRSGDSPLHF.